The present entry profiles one TCR beta chain with its context. Its specificity is not known. The V end was cut by 11 bases, the J end by 6 bases, with 16 bases between. The CDR3 length is 13 residues. Looked up from germline, CDR1 is ENHRY and CDR2 is SYGVKD. All the donors were Caucasian adults who lived in Nashville, Tennessee. Splitting of CD4+ cells produced CD45RA+ naive and CD45RA-negative memory subsets. This record comes from a study of shared clonotypes between healthy human individuals. Study results and limitations: Exclusively blood specimens were collected; tissue repertoires likely differ.

Generated by immunoSEQ multiplex PCR, the TCRdb table keeps only in-frame clones and is missing some. This sample has 2 million to 2.5 million clones; 95% occur once, and the top ten carry roughly 0.13%. The sample taken for sequencing was naive CD4+ T cells sorted from blood. Regarding subset: CD45RA+ positively selected. The V and J genes are TRBV10-3 and TRBJ2-2; a weak D match, TRBD2 (6 bases). The clonotype was recovered from a man younger than 35 in good health. In nucleotides, the CDR3 is TGTGCCTCCAGCCCCCCGGGGGCCGGGGAGCTGTTTTTT. Its protein product is CASSPPGAGELFF.